Listed here is a single T cell receptor (beta chain). It lacks a known antigen. No much larger clone is present one base from it, and per-base qualities are unavailable. The entire amount of isolated RNA was reverse transcribed using the High Capacity cDNA Reverse Transcription Kit, so the sequenced TCRB transcripts were expressed ones. Deep immunoSEQ sequencing was performed on naive, central memory and regulatory T cell samples, with an average of around 3.4 million total reads per sample. After sorted cells were lysed in RLT buffer, RNA was extracted with DNase-treated RNeasy Micro or Mini kits, with the choice depending on cell number. Each cell subset was processed separately to prevent cross-contamination, with patient and healthy donor samples processed together. The immunoSEQ multiplex PCR was used to amplify TCRB sequences from cDNA, generating 87-bp fragments that spanned the CDR3 region. Amplicons were sequenced on the Illumina HiSeq platform. Regarding the original processing steps: Synthetic template baselines were used to correct PCR bias computationally, reads within Hamming distance 2 were collapsed together, and singletons that could not be merged were discarded. By aligning reads against IMGT, V, D and J genes, CDR3 length, and insertions or deletions at six rearrangement sites were assigned. Within each subset, clonotype counts were normalized to the number of sorted cells before true diversity and Gini coefficients were calculated with the tcR R package. Repertoire sharing was quantified using the overlap coefficient calculated on TCRB nucleotide sequences. Out-of-frame TCRB sequences from naive cells were analyzed as a proxy for the pre-selection repertoire. TCRdb took over this immuneACCESS table, retaining in-frame rearrangements with V and J assigned. Such tables are incomplete; in checked studies, under half of the missing clones stem from an unresolved V gene, and the remainder is unexplained. V, J and clone size reflect that table, while D and trimming were determined from the DNA. Recorded for this sample are 240,000 or so clones; around 68% of them occurred a single time. Almost 0.055% of the sample goes to the ten largest clones.

These data are taken from a study of beta chain features in type 1 diabetes (dated by TCRdb to 2016 to 2019). In terms of the full investigation: Mean age, gender distribution, total cell number and subset yield were not different between patients and healthy donors. In the study, recently diagnosed type 1 diabetes patients and matched healthy donors were compared on the TCRB repertoires of their sorted circulating CD4+ T cell subsets. A total of 100 million to 110 million sorted cells were examined across all samples, and a strong correlation was observed between cell number per subset and RNA yield. Naive and central memory subsets were obtained from all 30 or so donors, but regulatory and stem cell-like memory subsets were isolated from only 8 patients and about eight healthy donors. General study outcomes and caveats: Patients with type 1 diabetes made fewer insertions and deleted more nucleotides at VDJ recombination sites, implying thymic rearrangement abnormalities. The naive, central memory and regulatory TCRB repertoires appeared to resemble one another more closely among patients than among healthy donors. In all four CD4+ subsets, TCRB CDR3 length was moderately but significantly shorter in type 1 diabetes patients. HLA sub-analyses involved small numbers of individuals, so any influence of HLA type on TCRB rearrangement remained unresolved. PCR may preferentially amplify shorter templates, but because patient and control samples were amplified and corrected together, any resulting skew would affect both groups equally. Sequencing cDNA rather than genomic DNA could over-represent highly expressing activated cells, although activation and CD3 levels did not differ between groups.

A single peripheral blood draw of about 120 mL on average was collected from each donor into heparinised tubes. A BD FACSAria II was used to sort naive, central memory, regulatory and stem cell-like memory CD4+ T cells with a panel that included CD45RO, CCR7, CD25, CD127, CD95 and CD27. All sorted populations exceeded 95% purity. PBMCs were isolated immediately by Lymphoprep density gradient centrifugation and stained directly without culture. So that batch effects would be minimized, each experiment stained and sorted samples in pairs, pairing one healthy donor with one patient. CDR1 and CDR2 (MNHEY, SMNVEV) derive from the germline V gene (reference sequence). V drops 7 bases and J drops 6 bases, leaving 7 bases in between. Including the terminal cysteine and phenylalanine, the CDR3 comprises 11 residues. Here the CDR3 DNA is all that survives: 33 bases in frame from base 1.

Sequenced sample: naive CD4+ T cells from blood. In the paper's terms, the cell subset or site label means: true naive CD4+ T cells. The chain links TRBV27 with TRBJ2-4, and possibly TRBD1, on 5 matching bases. This sequence originates from a young man in good health. The DNA reads as follows: TGTGCCAGCAAAGACAGAAACATTCAGTACTTC. It is translated as CASKDRNIQYF.